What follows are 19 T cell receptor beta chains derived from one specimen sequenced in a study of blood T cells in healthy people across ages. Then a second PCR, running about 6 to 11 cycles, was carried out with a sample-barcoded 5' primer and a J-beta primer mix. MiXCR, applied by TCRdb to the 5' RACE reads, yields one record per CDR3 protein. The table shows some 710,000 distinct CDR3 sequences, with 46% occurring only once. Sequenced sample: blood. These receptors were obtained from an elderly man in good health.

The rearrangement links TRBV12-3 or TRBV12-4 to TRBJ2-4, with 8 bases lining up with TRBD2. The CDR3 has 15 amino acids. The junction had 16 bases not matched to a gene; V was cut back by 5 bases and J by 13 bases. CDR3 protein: CASSLMSGRTREQYF. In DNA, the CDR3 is TGTGCCAGCAGTCTGATGAGCGGGAGAACTAGGGAGCAGTACTTC.

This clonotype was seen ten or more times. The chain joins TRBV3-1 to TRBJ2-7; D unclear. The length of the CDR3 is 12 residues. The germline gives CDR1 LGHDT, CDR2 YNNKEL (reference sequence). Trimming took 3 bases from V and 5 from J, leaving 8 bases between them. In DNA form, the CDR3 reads TGTGCCAGCAGCCAGAGCCGTAACGAGCAGTACTTC. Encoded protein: CASSQSRNEQYF.

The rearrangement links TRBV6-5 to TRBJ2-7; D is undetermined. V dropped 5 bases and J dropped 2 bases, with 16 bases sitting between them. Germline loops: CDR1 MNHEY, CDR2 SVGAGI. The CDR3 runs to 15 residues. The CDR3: CASSPRASLPYEQYF. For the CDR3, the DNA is TGTGCCAGCAGTCCAAGGGCCTCTCTCCCCTACGAGCAGTACTTC.

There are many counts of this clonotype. The DNA of the CDR3 is TGTGCCAGCAGCCAGGGACTACACTCCTACAATGAGCAGTTCTTC. Translation: CASSQGLHSYNEQFF. This rearrangement joins TRBV7-3 to TRBJ2-1, with 7 bases aligning to TRBD2. This CDR3 is built from 15 residues. The germline gives CDR1 SGHTA, CDR2 FQGTGA. The V gene end was trimmed by 5 bases and the J gene end by 0 bases; junction bases not matched to a gene: 4.

CDR3 protein: CASSPGTSLKEQYF. The CDR3 region has the DNA TGTGCCAGCAGCCCCGGGACTAGCCTGAAAGAGCAGTACTTC. The chain carries TRBV4-2 and TRBJ2-7; 9 nucleotides agree with TRBD2. V was clipped by 4 bases and J by 7 bases; unmatched bases: 8. The CDR3 sequence is 14 residues long. CDR1 and CDR2 (germline): LGHNA, YNFKEQ.

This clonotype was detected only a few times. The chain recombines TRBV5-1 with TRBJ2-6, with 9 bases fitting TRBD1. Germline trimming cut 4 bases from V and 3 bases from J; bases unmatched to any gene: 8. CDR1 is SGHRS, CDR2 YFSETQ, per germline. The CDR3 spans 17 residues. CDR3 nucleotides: TGCGCCAGCAGCCTGAGGGACAGGGCTTATGGGGCCAACGTCCTGACTTTC. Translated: CASSLRDRAYGANVLTF.

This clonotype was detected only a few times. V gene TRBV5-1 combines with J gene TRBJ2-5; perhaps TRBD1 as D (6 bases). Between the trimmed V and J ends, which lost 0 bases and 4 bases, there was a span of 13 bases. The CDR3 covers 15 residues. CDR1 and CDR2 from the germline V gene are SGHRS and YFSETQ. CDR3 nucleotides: TGCGCCAGCAGCTTGGTAACAGGGAATTCAGAGACCCAGTACTTC. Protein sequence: CASSLVTGNSETQYF.

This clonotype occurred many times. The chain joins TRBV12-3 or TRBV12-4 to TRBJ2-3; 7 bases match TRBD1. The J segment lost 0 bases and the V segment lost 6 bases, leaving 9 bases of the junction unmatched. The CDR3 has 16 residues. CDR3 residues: CASSPGTDPSTDTQYF. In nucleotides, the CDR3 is TGTGCCAGCAGCCCAGGGACAGACCCTAGCACAGATACGCAGTATTTT.

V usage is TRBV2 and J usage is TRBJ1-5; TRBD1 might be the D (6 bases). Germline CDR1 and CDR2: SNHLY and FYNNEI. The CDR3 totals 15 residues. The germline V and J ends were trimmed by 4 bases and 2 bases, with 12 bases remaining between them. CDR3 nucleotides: TGTGCCAGCAGTGCGGAGGGGGGGGGCAATCAGCCCCAGCATTTT. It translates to CASSAEGGGNQPQHF.

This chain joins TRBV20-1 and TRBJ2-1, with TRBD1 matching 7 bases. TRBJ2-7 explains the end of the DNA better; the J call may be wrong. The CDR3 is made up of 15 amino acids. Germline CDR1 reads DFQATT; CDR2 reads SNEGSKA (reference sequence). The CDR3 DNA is TGCAGTGCTACGGACGGGGACAGCTCCTACAATGAGCAGTACTTC. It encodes CSATDGDSSYNEQYF.

The CDR3 region is CATSDRDRGREQFF. CDR3 bases: TGTGCCACCAGTGACCGGGACAGGGGGCGAGAGCAGTTCTTC. The chain couples TRBV24-1 to TRBJ2-1, with 12 bases identical to TRBD1. With V trimmed by 4 bases and J by 10 bases, 4 bases remained unmatched. The CDR3 is 14 residues long. Germline CDR1 is KGHDR and CDR2 is SFDVKD.

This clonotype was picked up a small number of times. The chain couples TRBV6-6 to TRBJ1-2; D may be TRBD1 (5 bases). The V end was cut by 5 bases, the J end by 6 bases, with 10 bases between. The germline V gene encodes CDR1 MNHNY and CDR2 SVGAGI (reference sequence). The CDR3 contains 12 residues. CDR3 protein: CASSPGTDGYTF. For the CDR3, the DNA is TGTGCCAGCAGTCCGGGGACCGATGGCTACACCTTC.

The CDR3 reads CSASEGGRSETQYF. Written as DNA, the CDR3 is TGCAGTGCTAGTGAGGGAGGTCGGTCAGAGACCCAGTACTTC. The chain joins TRBV20-1 to TRBJ2-5; a possible D gene is TRBD2 (6 bases). This CDR3 comprises 14 residues. Trimming took 3 bases from V and 4 from J, leaving 15 bases between them. The V gene's germline CDR1 is DFQATT and CDR2 SNEGSKA (reference sequence).

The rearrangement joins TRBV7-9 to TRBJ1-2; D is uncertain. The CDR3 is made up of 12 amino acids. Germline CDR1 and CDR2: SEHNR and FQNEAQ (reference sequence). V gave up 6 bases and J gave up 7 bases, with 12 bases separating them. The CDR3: CASSPGVGGYTF. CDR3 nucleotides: TGTGCCAGCAGTCCCGGGGTGGGTGGCTACACCTTC. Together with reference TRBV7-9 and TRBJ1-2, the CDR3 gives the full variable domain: DTGVSQNPRHKITKRGQNVTFRCDPISEHNRLYWYRQTLGQGPEFLTYFQNEAQLEKSRLLSDRFSAERPKGSFSTLEIQRTEQGDSAMYLCASSPGVGGYTFGSGTRLTVV.

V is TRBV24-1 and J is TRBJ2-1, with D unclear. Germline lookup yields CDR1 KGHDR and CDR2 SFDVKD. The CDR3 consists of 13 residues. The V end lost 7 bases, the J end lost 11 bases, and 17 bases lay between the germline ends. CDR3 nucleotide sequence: TGTGCCACCAGAGGACGCGACCCTTGGAAGCAGTTCTTC. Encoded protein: CATRGRDPWKQFF.

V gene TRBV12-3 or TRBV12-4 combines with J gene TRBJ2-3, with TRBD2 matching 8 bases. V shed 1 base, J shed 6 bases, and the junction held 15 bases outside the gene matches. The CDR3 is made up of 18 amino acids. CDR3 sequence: CASSLGPSTAGGMDTQYF. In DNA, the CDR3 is TGTGCCAGCAGTTTAGGTCCTAGTACGGCGGGAGGAATGGATACGCAGTATTTT.

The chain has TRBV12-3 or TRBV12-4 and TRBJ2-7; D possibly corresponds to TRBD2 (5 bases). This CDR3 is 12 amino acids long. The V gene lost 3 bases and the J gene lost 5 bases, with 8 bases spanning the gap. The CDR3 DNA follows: TGTGCCAGCAGTTTTCGAGGGAACGAGCAGTACTTC. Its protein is CASSFRGNEQYF.

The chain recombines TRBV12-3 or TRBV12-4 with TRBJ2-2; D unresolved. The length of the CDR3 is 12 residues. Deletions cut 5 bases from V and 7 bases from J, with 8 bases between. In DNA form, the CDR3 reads TGTGCCAGCAGTCCCGCGTTCGGGGAGCTGTTTTTT. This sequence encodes CASSPAFGELFF.

CDR3 sequence (DNA): TGTGCCAGCAGTGATTTGGGACAGGGAGCCCGCGGGGAGACCCAGTACTTC. It encodes CASSDLGQGARGETQYF. The chain joins TRBV25-1 to TRBJ2-5; 9 bases fit TRBD1. V gave up 3 bases and J gave up 5 bases; unmatched junction bases: 13. There are 17 residues in the CDR3. Germline V CDR1 and CDR2: MGHDK, SYGVNS. Using reference TRBV25-1 and TRBJ2-5 for the parts outside the CDR3, the full variable domain is EADIYQTPRYLVIGTGKKITLECSQTMGHDKMYWYQQDPGMELHLIHYSYGVNSTEKGDLSSESTVSRIRTEHFPLTLESARPSHTSQYLCASSDLGQGARGETQYFGPGTRLLVL.